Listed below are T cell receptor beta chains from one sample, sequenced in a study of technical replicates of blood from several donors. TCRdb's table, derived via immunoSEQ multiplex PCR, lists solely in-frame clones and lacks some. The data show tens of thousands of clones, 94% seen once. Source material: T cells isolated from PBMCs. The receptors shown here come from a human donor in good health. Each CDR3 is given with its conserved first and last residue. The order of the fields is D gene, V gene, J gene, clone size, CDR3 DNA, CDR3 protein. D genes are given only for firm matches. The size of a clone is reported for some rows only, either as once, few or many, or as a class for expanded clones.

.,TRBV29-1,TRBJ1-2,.,TGCAGCGTTGATCTTACGCCCGCACATTCTAACTATGGCTACACCTTC,CSVDLTPAHSNYGYTF
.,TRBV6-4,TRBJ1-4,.,TGTGCCAGCAGTGAACGCGGTTCAACTAATGAAAAACTGTTTTTT,CASSERGSTNEKLFF
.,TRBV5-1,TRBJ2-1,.,TGCGCCAGCAGCTTTAGTGTGAATGAGCAGTTCTTC,CASSFSVNEQFF
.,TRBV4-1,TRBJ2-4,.,TGCGCCAGCAGCCAAAGCGAAATAGCCAAAAACATTCAGTACTTC,CASSQSEIAKNIQYF
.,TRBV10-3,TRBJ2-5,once,TGTGCCATCAGTGAGCCGGAAGAGACCCAGTACTTC,CAISEPEETQYF
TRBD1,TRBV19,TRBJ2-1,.,TGTGCCAGGACAGGGGGGGCACTGGCTGAGCAGTTCTTC,CARTGGALAEQFF
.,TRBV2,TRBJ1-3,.,TGTGCCAGCACTCTGGGCCCACCCTGGGCCGGAAACACCATATATTTT,CASTLGPPWAGNTIYF
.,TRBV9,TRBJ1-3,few,TGTGCCAGCAGCGTGCGGGCGTCCGGAAACACCATATATTTT,CASSVRASGNTIYF
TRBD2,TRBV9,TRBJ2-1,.,TGTGCCAGCAGGGATTTAGCGGGAGTAACCAATGAGCAGTTCTTC,CASRDLAGVTNEQFF
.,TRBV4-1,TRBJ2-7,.,TGCGCCAGCAGCCAAGTAGAAGGTATGGAGGGGACTTACGAGCAGTACTTC,CASSQVEGMEGTYEQYF
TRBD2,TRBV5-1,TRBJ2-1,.,TGCGCCAGCAGTAGTAGCGGGAGGGCCTACAATGAGCAGTTCTTC,CASSSSGRAYNEQFF
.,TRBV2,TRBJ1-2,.,TGTGCCAGCAGGTGGATGGGCAAATCTAACTATGGCTACACCTTC,CASRWMGKSNYGYTF
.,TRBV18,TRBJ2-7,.,TGTGCCAGCTCACCATATGGAGAGACCTACGAGCAGTACTTC,CASSPYGETYEQYF
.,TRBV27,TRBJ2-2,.,TGTGCCAGCAGTTTACCGGGAGTAGCCACCGGGGAGCTGTTTTTT,CASSLPGVATGELFF
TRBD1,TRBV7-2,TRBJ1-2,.,TGTGCCAGCAGCTTACCAGGACAGGGCTACTGGATGGGCTACACCTTC,CASSLPGQGYWMGYTF
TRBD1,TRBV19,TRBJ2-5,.,TGTGCCAGTAGTCTAGAGCCGGGACAGAAGACCCAGTACTTC,CASSLEPGQKTQYF
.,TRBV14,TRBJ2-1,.,TGTGCCAGCAGCATCGGGGTCAATGAGCAGTTCTTC,CASSIGVNEQFF
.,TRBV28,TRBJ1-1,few,TGTGCCAGCCGGAGACCCCTTCAGAACACTGAAGCTTTCTTT,CASRRPLQNTEAFF
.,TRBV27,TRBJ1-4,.,TGTGCCAGCAGGGGTGGCCGGGGGTGGGAAAAACTGTTTTTT,CASRGGRGWEKLFF
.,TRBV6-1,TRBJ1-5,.,TGTGCCAGCAGTGCAGGAAAAAGCAATCAGCCCCAGCATTTT,CASSAGKSNQPQHF
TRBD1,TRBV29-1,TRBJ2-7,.,TGCAGCGTTGGGGGGACAGGGGGGTACGAGCAGTACTTC,CSVGGTGGYEQYF
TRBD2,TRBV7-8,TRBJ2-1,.,TGTGCCAGCAGCTTAGCCGCTAGCGGGTATGAGCAGTTCTTC,CASSLAASGYEQFF
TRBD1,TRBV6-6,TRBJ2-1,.,TGTGCCAGCAGTTGGGGGACAGGGGGTATCTACAATGAGCAGTTCTTC,CASSWGTGGIYNEQFF
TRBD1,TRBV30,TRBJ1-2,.,TGTGCCTGCACCCTGACAGGGATCGGCTACACCTTC,CACTLTGIGYTF
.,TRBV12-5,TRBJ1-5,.,TGTGCTAGTGGTTTTAATCAGGGAAGCAATCAGCCCCAGCATTTT,CASGFNQGSNQPQHF
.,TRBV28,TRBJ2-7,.,TGTGCCAGCAGTATCCTCGCAGGGCCCGAGCAGTACTTC,CASSILAGPEQYF
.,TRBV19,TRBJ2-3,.,TGTGCCAGTAGTAAGGATAGGGCTGGGGGACACACAGATACGCAGTATTTT,CASSKDRAGGHTDTQYF
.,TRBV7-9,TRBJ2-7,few,TGTGCCAGCAGCTTAGCAAGTGTAGAGTACGAGCAGTACTTC,CASSLASVEYEQYF
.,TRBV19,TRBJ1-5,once,TGTGCCAGTAGTACGGGGGGGTCCGGTCAGCCCCAGCATTTT,CASSTGGSGQPQHF
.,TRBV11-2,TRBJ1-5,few,TGTGCCAGCAGCTTACTCGCGGCGGGTAAAAATCAGCCCCAGCATTTT,CASSLLAAGKNQPQHF
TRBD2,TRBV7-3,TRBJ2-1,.,TGTGCCAGCAGCACCGGGACTAGCTACAATGAGCAGTTCTTC,CASSTGTSYNEQFF
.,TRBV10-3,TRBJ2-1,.,TGTGCCATGGGCAGTGTCCGTGCGCTGAATGAGCAGTTCTTC,CAMGSVRALNEQFF
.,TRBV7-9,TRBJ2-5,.,TGTGCCAGCAGCTCTAGCAAGGAGTCAGAGACCCAGTACTTC,CASSSSKESETQYF